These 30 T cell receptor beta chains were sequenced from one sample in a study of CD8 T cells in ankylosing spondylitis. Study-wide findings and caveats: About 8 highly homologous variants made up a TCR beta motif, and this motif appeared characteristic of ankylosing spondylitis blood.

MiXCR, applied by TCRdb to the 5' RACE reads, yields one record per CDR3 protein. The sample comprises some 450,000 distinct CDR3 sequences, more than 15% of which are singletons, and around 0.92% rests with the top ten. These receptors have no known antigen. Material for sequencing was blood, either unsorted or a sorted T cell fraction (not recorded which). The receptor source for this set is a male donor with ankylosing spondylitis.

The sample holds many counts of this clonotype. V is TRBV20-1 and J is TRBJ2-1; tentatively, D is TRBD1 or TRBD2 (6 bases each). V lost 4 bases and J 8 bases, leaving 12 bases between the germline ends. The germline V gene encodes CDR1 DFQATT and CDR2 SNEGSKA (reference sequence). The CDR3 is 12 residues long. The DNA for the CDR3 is TGCAGTGCTATTGGGGGGCCCGATGAGCAGTTCTTC. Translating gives CSAIGGPDEQFF.

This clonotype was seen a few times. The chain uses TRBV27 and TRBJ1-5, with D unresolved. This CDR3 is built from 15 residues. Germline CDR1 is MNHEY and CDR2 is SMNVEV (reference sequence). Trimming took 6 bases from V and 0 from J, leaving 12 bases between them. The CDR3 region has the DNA TGTGCCAGCAGCCCAGACGGGTTTAGCAATCAGCCCCAGCATTTT. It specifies CASSPDGFSNQPQHF.

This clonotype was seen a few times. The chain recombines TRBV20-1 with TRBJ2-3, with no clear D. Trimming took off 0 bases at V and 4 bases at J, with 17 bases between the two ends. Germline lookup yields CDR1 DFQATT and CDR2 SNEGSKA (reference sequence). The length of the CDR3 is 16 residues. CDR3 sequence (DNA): TGCAGTGCTAGAGATGGCCTTCGCTTTAGAGCAGATACGCAGTATTTT. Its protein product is CSARDGLRFRADTQYF.

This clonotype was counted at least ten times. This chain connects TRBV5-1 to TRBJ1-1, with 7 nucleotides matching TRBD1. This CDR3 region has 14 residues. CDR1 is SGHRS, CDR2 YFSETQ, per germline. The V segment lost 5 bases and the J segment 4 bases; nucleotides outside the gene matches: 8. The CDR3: CASSLEGARTEAFF. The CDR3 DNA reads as TGCGCCAGCAGTTTAGAGGGGGCGCGCACTGAAGCTTTCTTT.

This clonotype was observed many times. The CDR3 reads CASSISGSSYEQYF. The CDR3 DNA follows: TGCGCCAGCAGTATTAGCGGGAGTTCTTACGAGCAGTACTTC. The rearrangement links TRBV10-2 to TRBJ2-7; 9 bases line up with TRBD2. The V gene's germline CDR1 is WSHSY and CDR2 SAAADI. V dropped 5 bases and J dropped 4; count of bases not matched to a gene: 6. This CDR3 has 14 residues.

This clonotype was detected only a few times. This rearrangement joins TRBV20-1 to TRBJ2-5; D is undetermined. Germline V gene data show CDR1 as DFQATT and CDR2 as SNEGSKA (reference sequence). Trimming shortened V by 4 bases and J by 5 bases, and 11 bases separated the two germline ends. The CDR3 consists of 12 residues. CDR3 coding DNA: TGCAGTGCTATGGGGATGGCCGAGACCCAGTACTTC. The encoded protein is CSAMGMAETQYF.

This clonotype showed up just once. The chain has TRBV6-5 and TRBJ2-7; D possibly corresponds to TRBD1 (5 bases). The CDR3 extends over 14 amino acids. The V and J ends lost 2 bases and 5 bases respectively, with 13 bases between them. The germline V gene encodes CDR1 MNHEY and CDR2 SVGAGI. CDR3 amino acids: CASSYGRARDEQYF. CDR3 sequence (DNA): TGTGCCAGCAGTTACGGCAGGGCACGGGACGAGCAGTACTTC.

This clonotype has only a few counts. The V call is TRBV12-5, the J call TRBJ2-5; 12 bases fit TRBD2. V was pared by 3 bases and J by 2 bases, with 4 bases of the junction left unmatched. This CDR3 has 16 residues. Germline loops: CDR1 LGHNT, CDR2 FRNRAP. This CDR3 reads CASGLGTSGLQETQYF. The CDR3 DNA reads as TGTGCTAGTGGTTTAGGGACTAGCGGGCTTCAAGAGACCCAGTACTTC.

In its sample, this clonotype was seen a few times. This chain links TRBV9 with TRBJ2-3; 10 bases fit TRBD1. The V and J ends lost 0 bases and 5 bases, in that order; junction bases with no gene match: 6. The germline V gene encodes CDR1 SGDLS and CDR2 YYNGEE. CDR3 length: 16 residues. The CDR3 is CASSVGGTGAGDTQYF. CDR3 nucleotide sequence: TGTGCCAGCAGCGTAGGGGGGACAGGGGCTGGAGATACGCAGTATTTT.

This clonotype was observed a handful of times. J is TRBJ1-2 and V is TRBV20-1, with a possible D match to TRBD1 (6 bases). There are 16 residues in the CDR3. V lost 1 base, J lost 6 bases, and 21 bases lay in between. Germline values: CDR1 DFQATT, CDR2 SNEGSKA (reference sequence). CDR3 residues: CSARVTGSEFRHGYTF. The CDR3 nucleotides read TGCAGTGCTAGAGTTACAGGGAGTGAGTTTCGACATGGCTACACCTTC.

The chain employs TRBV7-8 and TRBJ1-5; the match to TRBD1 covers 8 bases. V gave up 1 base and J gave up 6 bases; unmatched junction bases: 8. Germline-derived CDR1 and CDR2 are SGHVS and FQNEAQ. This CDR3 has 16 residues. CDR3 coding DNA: TGTGCCAGCAGCTTAGTACCGGGACAGGTCGGTCAGCCCCAGCATTTT. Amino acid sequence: CASSLVPGQVGQPQHF.

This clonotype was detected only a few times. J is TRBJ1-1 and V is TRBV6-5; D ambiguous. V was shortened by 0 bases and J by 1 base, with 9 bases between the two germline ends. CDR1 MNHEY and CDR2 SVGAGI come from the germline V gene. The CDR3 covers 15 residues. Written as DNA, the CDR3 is TGTGCCAGCAGTTACTCATGGCAAACGAACACTGAAGCTTTCTTT. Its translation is CASSYSWQTNTEAFF.

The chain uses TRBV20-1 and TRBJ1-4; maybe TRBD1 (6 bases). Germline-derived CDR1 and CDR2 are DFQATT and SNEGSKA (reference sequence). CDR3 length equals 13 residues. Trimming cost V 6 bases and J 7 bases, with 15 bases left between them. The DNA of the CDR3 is TGCAGTGCCCCCACCAGGGGCGGTGAAAAACTGTTTTTT. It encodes CSAPTRGGEKLFF.

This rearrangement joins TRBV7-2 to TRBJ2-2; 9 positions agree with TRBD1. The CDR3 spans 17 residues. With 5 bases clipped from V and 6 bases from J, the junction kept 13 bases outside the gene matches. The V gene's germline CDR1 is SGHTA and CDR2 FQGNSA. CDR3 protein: CASSISGGQGAAGELFF. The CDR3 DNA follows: TGTGCCAGCAGCATTAGTGGGGGACAGGGTGCAGCCGGGGAGCTGTTTTTT.

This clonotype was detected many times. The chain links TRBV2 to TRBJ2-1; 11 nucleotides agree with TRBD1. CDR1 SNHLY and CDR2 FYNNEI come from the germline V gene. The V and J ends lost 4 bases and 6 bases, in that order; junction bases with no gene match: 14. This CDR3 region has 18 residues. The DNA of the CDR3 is TGTGCCAGCAGTGGAATCCCGCGGACAGGGGGCCCATCCAATGAGCAGTTCTTC. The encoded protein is CASSGIPRTGGPSNEQFF.

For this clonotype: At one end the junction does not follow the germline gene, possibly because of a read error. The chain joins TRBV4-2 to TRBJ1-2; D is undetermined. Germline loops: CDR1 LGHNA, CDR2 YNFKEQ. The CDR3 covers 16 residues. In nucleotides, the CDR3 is TGTGCCAACAGCCAAGGTTCTGGGAGCGACTTCTATGGCTACACCTTC. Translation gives CANSQGSGSDFYGYTF.

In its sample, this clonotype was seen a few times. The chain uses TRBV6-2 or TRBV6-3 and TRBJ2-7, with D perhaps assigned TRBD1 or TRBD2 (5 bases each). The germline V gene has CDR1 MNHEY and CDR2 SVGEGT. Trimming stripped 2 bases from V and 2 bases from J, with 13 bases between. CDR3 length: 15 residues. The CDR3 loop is CASSYGTGTPYEQYF. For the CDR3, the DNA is TGTGCCAGCAGTTACGGGACCGGGACCCCCTACGAGCAGTACTTC.

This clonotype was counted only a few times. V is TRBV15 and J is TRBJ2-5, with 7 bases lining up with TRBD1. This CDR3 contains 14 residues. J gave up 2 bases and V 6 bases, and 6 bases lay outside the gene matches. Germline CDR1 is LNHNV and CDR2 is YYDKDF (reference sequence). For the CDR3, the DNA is TGTGCCACCAGTAACAGGGGTTGGCAAGAGACCCAGTACTTC. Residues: CATSNRGWQETQYF. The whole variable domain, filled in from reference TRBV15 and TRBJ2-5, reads DAMVIQNPRYQVTQFGKPVTLSCSQTLNHNVMYWYQQKSSQAPKLLFHYYDKDFNNEADTPDNFQSRRPNTSFCFLDIRSPGLGDTAMYLCATSNRGWQETQYFGPGTRLLVL.

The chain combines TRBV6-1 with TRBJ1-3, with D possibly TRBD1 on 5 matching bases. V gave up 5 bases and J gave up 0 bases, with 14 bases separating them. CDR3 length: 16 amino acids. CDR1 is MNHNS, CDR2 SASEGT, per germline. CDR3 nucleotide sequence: TGTGCCAGCAGTCTCCAACCAGGGTTCTCTGGAAACACCATATATTTT. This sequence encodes CASSLQPGFSGNTIYF.

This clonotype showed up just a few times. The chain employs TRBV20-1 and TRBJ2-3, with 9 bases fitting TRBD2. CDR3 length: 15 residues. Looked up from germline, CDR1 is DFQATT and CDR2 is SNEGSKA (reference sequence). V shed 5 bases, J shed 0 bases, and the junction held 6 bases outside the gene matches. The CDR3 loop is CSAGTSGHSTDTQYF. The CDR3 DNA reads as TGCAGTGCTGGAACTAGCGGGCATAGCACAGATACGCAGTATTTT.

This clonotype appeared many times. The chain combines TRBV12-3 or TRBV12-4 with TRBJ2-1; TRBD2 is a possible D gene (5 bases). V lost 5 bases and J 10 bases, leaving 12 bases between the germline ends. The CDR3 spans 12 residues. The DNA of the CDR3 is TGTGCCAGCAGTACCTTCCGAGGGGAGCAGTTCTTC. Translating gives CASSTFRGEQFF.

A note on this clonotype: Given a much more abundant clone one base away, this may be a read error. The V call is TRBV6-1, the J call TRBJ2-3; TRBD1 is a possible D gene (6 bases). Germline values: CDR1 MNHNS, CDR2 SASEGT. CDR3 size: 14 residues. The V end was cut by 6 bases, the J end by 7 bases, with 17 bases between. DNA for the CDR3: TGTGCCAGCAGGGGTGCGGTGGGGACAAATACGCAGTATTTT. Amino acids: CASRGAVGTNTQYF.

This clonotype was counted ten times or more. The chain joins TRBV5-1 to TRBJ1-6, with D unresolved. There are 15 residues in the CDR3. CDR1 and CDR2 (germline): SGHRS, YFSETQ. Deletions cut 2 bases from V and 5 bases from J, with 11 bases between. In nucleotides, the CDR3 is TGCGCCAGCAGCTTATCGACGGCGGATAATTCACCCCTCCACTTT. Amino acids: CASSLSTADNSPLHF.

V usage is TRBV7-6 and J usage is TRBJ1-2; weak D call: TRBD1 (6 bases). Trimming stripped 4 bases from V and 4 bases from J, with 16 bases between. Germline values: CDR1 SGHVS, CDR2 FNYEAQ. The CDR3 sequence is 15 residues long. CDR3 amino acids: CASSYGVGGAYGYTF. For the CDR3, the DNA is TGTGCCAGCAGCTATGGGGTCGGGGGCGCCTATGGCTACACCTTC.

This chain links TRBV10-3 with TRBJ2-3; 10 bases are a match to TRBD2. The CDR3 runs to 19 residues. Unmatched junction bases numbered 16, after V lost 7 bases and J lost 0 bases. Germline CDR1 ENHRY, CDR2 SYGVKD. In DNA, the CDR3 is TGTGCCATCATGGCACGCGGGACTAGCGTATTACATAGCACAGATACGCAGTATTTT. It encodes CAIMARGTSVLHSTDTQYF.

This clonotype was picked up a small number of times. CDR3 amino acids: CASSLGRESRNSPLHF. For the CDR3, the DNA is TGTGCCAGCAGCTTAGGGAGGGAGTCGAGAAATTCACCCCTCCACTTT. The chain employs TRBV7-2 and TRBJ1-6; D not resolved. Trimming removed 1 base from V and 7 bases from J, with 14 bases in between. Germline CDR1 reads SGHTA; CDR2 reads FQGNSA. This CDR3 is 16 amino acids long.

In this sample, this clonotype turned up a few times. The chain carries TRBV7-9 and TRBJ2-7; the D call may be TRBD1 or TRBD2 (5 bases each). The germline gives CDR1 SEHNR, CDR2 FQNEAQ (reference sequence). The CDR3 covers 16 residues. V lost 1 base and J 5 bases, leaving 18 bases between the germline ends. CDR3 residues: CASSLEGSASRHEQYF. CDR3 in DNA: TGTGCCAGCAGCTTAGAGGGGAGTGCTAGCAGGCACGAGCAGTACTTC.

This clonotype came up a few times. The CDR3 spells CAWSRWDSNQPQHF. The DNA of the CDR3 is TGTGCCTGGAGTCGGTGGGATAGCAATCAGCCCCAGCATTTT. The chain couples TRBV30 to TRBJ1-5; unclear D gene. Germline CDR1 is GTSNPN and CDR2 is SVGIG (reference sequence). The V end was cut by 2 bases, the J end by 0 bases, with 8 bases between. CDR3 length: 14 amino acids.

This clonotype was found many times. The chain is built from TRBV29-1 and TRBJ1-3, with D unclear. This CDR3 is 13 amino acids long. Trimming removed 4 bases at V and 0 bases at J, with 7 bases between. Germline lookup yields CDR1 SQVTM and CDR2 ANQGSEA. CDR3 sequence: CSVVIDSGNTIYF. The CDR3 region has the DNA TGCAGCGTTGTAATCGACTCTGGAAACACCATATATTTT.

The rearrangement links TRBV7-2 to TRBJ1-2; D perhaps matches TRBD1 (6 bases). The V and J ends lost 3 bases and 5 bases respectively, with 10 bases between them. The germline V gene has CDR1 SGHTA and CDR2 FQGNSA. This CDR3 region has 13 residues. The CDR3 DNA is TGTGCCAGCAGCTTGAACAGGGAATATGGCTACACCTTC. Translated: CASSLNREYGYTF.